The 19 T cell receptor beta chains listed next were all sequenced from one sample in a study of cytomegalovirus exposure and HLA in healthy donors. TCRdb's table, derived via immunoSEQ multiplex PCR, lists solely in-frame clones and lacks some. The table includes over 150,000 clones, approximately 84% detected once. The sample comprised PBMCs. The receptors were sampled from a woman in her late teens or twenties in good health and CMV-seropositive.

CDR3 protein: CASSPSGNQPQHF. The CDR3 coding sequence is TGTGCCAGCAGCCCGTCAGGAAATCAGCCCCAGCATTTT. The chain has TRBV7-6 and TRBJ1-5; D is uncertain. Trimming pared 5 bases from V and 4 bases from J, leaving 9 bases between. The germline V gene has CDR1 SGHVS and CDR2 FNYEAQ. The CDR3 has 13 residues.

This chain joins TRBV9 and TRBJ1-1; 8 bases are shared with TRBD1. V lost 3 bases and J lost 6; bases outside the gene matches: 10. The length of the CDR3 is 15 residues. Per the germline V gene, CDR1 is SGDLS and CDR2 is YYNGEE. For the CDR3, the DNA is TGTGCCAGCAGCGGCCCGACAGGGGAAAAATCTGAAGCTTTCTTT. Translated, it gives CASSGPTGEKSEAFF.

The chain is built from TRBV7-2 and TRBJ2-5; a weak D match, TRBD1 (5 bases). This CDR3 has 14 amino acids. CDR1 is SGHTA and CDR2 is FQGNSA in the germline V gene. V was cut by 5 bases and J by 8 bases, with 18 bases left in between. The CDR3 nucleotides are TGTGCCAGCAGCGAAAAGGGGCCAGAGTTCACCCAGTACTTC. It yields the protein CASSEKGPEFTQYF.

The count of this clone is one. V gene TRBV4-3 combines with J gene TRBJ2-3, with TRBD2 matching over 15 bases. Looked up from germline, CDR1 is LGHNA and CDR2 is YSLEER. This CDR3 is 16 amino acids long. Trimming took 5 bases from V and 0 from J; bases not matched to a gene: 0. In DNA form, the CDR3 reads TGCGCCAGCAGCGGACTAGCGGGGGGGAGCACAGATACGCAGTATTTT. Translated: CASSGLAGGSTDTQYF.

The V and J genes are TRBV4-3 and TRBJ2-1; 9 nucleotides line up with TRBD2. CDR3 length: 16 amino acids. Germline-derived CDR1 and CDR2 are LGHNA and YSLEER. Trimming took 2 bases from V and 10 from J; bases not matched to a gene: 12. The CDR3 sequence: CASSQHPSGVPREQFF. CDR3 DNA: TGCGCCAGCAGCCAACATCCTAGCGGGGTCCCCCGGGAGCAGTTCTTC.

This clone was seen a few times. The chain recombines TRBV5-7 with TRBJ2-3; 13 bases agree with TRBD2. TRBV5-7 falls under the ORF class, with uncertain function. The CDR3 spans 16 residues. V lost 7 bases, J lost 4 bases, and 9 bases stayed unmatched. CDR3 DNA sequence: TGTGCCAGCCGTACTAGCGGGGGGGCCTCGGCAGATACGCAGTATTTT. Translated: CASRTSGGASADTQYF.

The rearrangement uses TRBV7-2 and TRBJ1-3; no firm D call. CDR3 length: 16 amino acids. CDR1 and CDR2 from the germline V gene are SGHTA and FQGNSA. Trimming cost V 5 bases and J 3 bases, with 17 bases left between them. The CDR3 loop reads CASSTHDVGSGNTIYF. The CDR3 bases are TGTGCCAGCAGCACCCACGACGTAGGGAGTGGAAACACCATATATTTT.

The CDR3 region is CASSEGRGGTEAFF. CDR3 sequence (DNA): TGTGCCAGCAGTGAAGGAAGGGGTGGCACTGAAGCTTTCTTT. The chain is built from TRBV6-1 and TRBJ1-1; tentative D call: TRBD1 (5 bases). Trimming took off 1 base at V and 4 bases at J, with 10 bases between the two ends. Germline CDR1 is MNHNS and CDR2 is SASEGT. The CDR3 runs to 14 residues.

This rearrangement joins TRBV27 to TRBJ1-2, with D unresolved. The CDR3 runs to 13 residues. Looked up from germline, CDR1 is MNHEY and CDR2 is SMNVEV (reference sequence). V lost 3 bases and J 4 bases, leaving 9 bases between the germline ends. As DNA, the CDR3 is TGTGCCAGCAGTTTTAACAGCTTCTATGGCTACACCTTC. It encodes CASSFNSFYGYTF.

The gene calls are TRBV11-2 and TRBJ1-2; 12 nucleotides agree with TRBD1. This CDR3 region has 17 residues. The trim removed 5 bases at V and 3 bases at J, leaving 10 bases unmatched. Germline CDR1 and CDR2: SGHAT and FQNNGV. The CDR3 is CASSIPGTGGVDYGYTF. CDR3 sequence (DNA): TGTGCCAGCAGCATCCCCGGGACAGGGGGCGTCGACTATGGCTACACCTTC.

The CDR3 DNA follows: TGTGCCAGCAGCCTAGACCGCAATACGCAGTATTTT. Translated: CASSLDRNTQYF. J is TRBJ2-3 and V is TRBV7-3; the D is unclear. CDR3 size: 12 residues. V lost 5 bases and J 7 bases, leaving 10 bases between the germline ends. Germline CDR1 and CDR2: SGHTA and FQGTGA.

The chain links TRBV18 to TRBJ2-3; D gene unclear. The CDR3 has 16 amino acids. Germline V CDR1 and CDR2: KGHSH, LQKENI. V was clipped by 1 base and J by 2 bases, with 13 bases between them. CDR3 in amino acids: CASSPRGTEYTDTQYF. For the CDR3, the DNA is TGTGCCAGCTCACCACGAGGCACGGAGTACACAGATACGCAGTATTTT.

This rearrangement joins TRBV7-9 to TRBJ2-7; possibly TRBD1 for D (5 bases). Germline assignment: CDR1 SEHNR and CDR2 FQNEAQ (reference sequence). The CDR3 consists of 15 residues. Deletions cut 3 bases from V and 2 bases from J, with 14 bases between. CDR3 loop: CASSFNRRNPYEQYF. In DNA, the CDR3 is TGTGCCAGCAGCTTCAACAGGCGAAATCCCTACGAGCAGTACTTC.

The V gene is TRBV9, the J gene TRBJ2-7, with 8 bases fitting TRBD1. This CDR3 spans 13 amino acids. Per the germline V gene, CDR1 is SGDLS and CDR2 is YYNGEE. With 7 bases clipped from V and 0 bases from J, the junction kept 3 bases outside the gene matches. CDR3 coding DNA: TGTGCCAGCTCGGGACAGGACTCCTACGAGCAGTACTTC. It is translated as CASSGQDSYEQYF.

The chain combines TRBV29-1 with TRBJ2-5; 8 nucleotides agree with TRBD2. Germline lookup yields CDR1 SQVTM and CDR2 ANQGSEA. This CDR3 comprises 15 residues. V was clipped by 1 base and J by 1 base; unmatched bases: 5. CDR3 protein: CSVEGRAGGQETQYF. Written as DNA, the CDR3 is TGCAGCGTTGAAGGGCGCGCGGGGGGCCAAGAGACCCAGTACTTC.

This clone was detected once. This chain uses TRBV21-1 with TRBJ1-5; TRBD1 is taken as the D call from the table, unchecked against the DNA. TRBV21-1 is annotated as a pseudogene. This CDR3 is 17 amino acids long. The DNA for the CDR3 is TGTGCCAGCAGCGGAAAAGTCGCAGGGTCCTCAAATCAGCCCCAGCATTTT. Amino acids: CASSGKVAGSSNQPQHF.

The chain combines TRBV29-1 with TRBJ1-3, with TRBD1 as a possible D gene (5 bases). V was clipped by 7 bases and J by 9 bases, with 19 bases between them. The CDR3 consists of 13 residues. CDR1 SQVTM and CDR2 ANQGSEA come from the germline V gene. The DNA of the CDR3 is TGCAGCGCCGCGGCAGGTGAAAGGGGCACCATATATTTT. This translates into CSAAAGERGTIYF.

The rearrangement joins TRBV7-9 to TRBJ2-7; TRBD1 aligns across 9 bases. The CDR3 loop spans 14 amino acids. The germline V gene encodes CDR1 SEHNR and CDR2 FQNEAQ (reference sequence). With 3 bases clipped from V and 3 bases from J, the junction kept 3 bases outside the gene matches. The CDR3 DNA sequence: TGTGCCAGCAGCTTTGGGGGACAGGGCTACGAGCAGTACTTC. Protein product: CASSFGGQGYEQYF.

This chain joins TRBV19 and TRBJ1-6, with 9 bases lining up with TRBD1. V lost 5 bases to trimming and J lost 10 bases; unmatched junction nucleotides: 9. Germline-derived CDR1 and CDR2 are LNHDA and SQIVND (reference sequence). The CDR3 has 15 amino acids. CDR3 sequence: CASSLAGQGSSPLHF. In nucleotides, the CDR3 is TGTGCCAGTAGTCTTGCGGGACAGGGAAGCTCACCCCTCCACTTT.